These T cell receptor beta chains were read from a single sample in a study of OX40 agonist ivuxolimab in advanced cancers. Measured with immunoSEQ multiplex PCR; TCRdb has only the in-frame clones, and not every one. The table lists 11,000 to 15,000 clones, around four fifths of them singletons. This material consisted of CD4+ or CD8+ T cells sorted from blood, taken in a trial of the OX40 agonist ivuxolimab. These receptors were collected from an adult with an advanced solid tumor such as melanoma, head and neck, liver or kidney cancer. Each CDR3 is given with its conserved first and last residue.

>TRBV7-6
CASSLAAGWNTEAFF
>TRBV5-1
CASSLVRGGKDGYTF
>TRBV9
CASSSSGSNSYNEQFF
>TRBV4-1
CASSQVSASEQYF
>TRBV4-1
CASSLEEGGELFF
>TRBV4-1
CASSQDSSGLSSYEQYF
>TRBV28
CASSFSAHDQSSYNEQFF
>TRBV2
CASSEDTRSYGYTF
>TRBV21-1
CASSKNSQTGPNTGELFF
>TRBV2
CATAVTGESGANVLTF
>TRBV11-2
CASSLDLQGQGETQYF
>TRBV19
CASSMTPFVQRERTDTQYF
>TRBV13
CASSLAGDSNQPQHF
>TRBV28
CASSLNGGGYYGYTF
>TRBV2
CASSSSGRAETQYF
>TRBV18
CASSPSGQNTGELFF
>TRBV28
CASRPRQGRGSNEQFF
>TRBV20-1
CSARGPYEQYF